The entry that follows covers one T cell receptor (beta chain) sequence. These data belong to a study of T cells after somatic rescue of genetic block. Trimming removed 1 base at V and 6 bases at J, with 24 bases between. The CDR3 extends over 18 amino acids. CDR1 and CDR2 (germline): SGHVS, FNYEAQ. Libraries were prepared by immunoSEQ multiplex PCR; TCRdb keeps only in-frame clonotypes and omits some of them. The sample holds approximately 78,000 clones; roughly 88% are singletons and the top ten take less than 3.5%. This receptor was taken from a man under 40. This chain uses TRBV7-6 with TRBJ1-1; D gene ambiguous. The specimen was peripheral blood mononuclear cells (PBMCs). CDR3 in amino acids: CASSLGVKVTLALPEAFF. CDR3 nucleotide sequence: TGTGCCAGCAGCTTAGGGGTTAAGGTGACCTTAGCACTCCCTGAAGCTTTCTTT.